The source of this T cell receptor (beta chain) is a study of T-cell reconstitution after alpha-beta-depleted transplantation in children. TCRbeta library preparation incorporated unique molecular identifiers. Each CDR3 protein gets one entry after TCRdb re-called the PCR reads with MiXCR. Of roughly 570,000 distinct CDR3 sequences listed, roughly 27% are singletons. The study, taken as a whole, reports: Newly generated T cells supplied most T-cell counts and diversity one year post-transplant.

A note on this clonotype: Its antigen is undetermined.

Per the germline V gene, CDR1 is KGHDR and CDR2 is SFDVKD. Trimming shortened V by 9 bases and J by 0 bases, and 19 bases separated the two germline ends. This CDR3 is 17 amino acids long. This receptor was identified in a boy in the first two years of life with Wiskott-Aldrich syndrome, due to receive a stem cell transplant. The input for sequencing was PBMCs, taken before TCRalphabeta/CD19-depleted stem cell transplant. The chain uses TRBV24-1 and TRBJ2-2, with no clear D. The DNA for the CDR3 is TGTGCCACCTCTAAGTATAGGGTAGGAGCGAACACCGGGGAGCTGTTTTTT. Its protein is CATSKYRVGANTGELFF.